This T cell receptor beta chain was profiled in a study of beta chain features in type 1 diabetes. Each population that was sorted was more than 95% pure. This clone appeared a single time. Its specificity is not known. Expressed TCRB transcripts were sequenced because the isolated RNA had all been reverse transcribed beforehand. Clones were read by immunoSEQ multiplex PCR, and TCRdb kept only the in-frame ones, dropping some. The sample consists of 140,000 to 150,000 clones, about 12% of them appearing once. General observations from the study: Reduced insertions and increased deletions marked VDJ junctions in type 1 diabetes patients. Sequencing of cDNA might inflate the share of cells that strongly express TCR. Moderate but significant shortening of TCRB CDR3s was recorded in all four CD4+ subsets from Type 1 diabetes patients.

Sequenced: central memory CD4+ T cells from blood. The TCR was taken from a man in his late teens or twenties with type 1 diabetes.

CDR3 sequence reads: CASRDHAQPQHF. CDR3 nucleotides: TGTGCCTCACGAGATCATGCCCAGCCCCAGCATTTT. The chain employs TRBV19 and TRBJ1-5; no clear D gene. The CDR3 is 12 amino acids. V lost 11 bases and J lost 7, with 15 bases in between. Germline values: CDR1 LNHDA, CDR2 SQIVND (reference sequence).